A selection of T cell receptor beta chains follows, all from one sample in a study of PD-L1 blockade in urothelial cancer. The protocol was immunoSEQ multiplex PCR, while the TCRdb copy is restricted to in-frame clones and leaves out a portion. The table has roughly 120,000 clones, about 89% seen once; the top ten hold more than 1.5%. The specimen comprised PBMCs, sampled around atezolizumab (anti-PD-L1) treatment. The receptors derive from a man aged 55 to 70 with urothelial cancer. The CDR3 runs from the conserved cysteine through the conserved F or W. A D gene is named only where the DNA matches it firmly. The size field is filled for only some rows; it gives once, few, many or a size class.

clone size	D gene	V gene	J gene	CDR3 DNA	CDR3 protein
NA	NA	TRBV6-5	TRBJ1-2	TGTGCCAGCGCGACGGAACAGGTCTATGGCTACACCTTC	CASATEQVYGYTF
once	NA	TRBV19	TRBJ1-2	TGTGCCAGTAGTATAGACGACTATGGCTACACCTTC	CASSIDDYGYTF
NA	TRBD1	TRBV6-5	TRBJ2-7	TGTGCCAGCAGGGACCGGGACAGGCTATTGGATGGGCAGTACTTC	CASRDRDRLLDGQYF
many	NA	TRBV5-1	TRBJ1-4	TGCGCCAGCAGCTCGAGTAAGGACAAAAAACTGTTTTTT	CASSSSKDKKLFF
NA	NA	TRBV28	TRBJ2-5	TGTGCCAGCAGCCGTACAGGGCTGGAGACCCAGTACTTC	CASSRTGLETQYF
NA	TRBD2	TRBV27	TRBJ2-7	TGTGCCAGCAGTTTAGAGGCGGGGGGCCCCACACGGCAGTACTTC	CASSLEAGGPTRQYF
once	TRBD1	TRBV5-1	TRBJ2-5	TGCGCCAGCAGCTTGGGCGACAGGGGACAAGAGACCCAGTACTTC	CASSLGDRGQETQYF
NA	NA	TRBV4-2	TRBJ1-5	TGTGCCAGCAGCCAAGAAGGCAGCAACTATAGCAATCAGCCCCAGCATTTT	CASSQEGSNYSNQPQHF
NA	NA	TRBV28	TRBJ1-6	TGTGCCAGCAGTTTTCGGGGGAGATCACCCCTCCACTTT	CASSFRGRSPLHF
NA	NA	TRBV28	TRBJ2-7	TGTGCCAGCAGTTCGCCGGGCAGGGGTTACGAGCAGTACTTC	CASSSPGRGYEQYF
NA	TRBD2	TRBV10-3	TRBJ2-3	TGTGCCATCAGTGGCCGGGGAGGGCAGGGTGAGGATACGCAGTATTTT	CAISGRGGQGEDTQYF
NA	TRBD1	TRBV27	TRBJ2-4	TGTGCCAGCAGTCAAGACAGGGGTGACATTCAGTACTTC	CASSQDRGDIQYF
NA	NA	TRBV29-1	TRBJ2-5	TGCAGCGTTGGCCGGACAGCCCAAGAGACCCAGTACTTC	CSVGRTAQETQYF
few	TRBD1	TRBV23-1	TRBJ2-5	TGCGCCAGCAGGGCTTGGGACAGGCGGGAGACCCAGTACTTC	CASRAWDRRETQYF
NA	TRBD1	TRBV5-4	TRBJ1-5	TGTGCCAGCAGCTGGATCCCAGGGGGGTATAGCAATCAGCCCCAGCATTTT	CASSWIPGGYSNQPQHF